This T cell receptor beta chain was documented in a study of identical twins. Germline values: CDR1 SGHVS, CDR2 FQNEAQ. The CDR3 is 13 amino acids. Trimming pared 2 bases from V and 4 bases from J, leaving 7 bases between. TCRdb ran MiXCR on the 5' RACE reads and lists one entry per CDR3 protein. The table includes roughly 200,000 distinct CDR3 sequences, 15% detected once. These data were likewise used in another study, on T cells expressing NK-cell markers. Turning to that study: The eight sequenced donors comprised seven who were HCMV-seropositive and one who was seronegative.

Sequences were obtained from CD8+ T cells sorted from blood. This TCR derives from a woman under 30 in good health. This chain connects TRBV7-8 to TRBJ2-3; D is unresolved. The CDR3 nucleotides are TGTGCCAGCAGCTTAACCCCCCCAGATACGCAGTATTTT. Encoded protein: CASSLTPPDTQYF. The variable domain in full, completed from reference TRBV7-8 and TRBJ2-3, reads GAGVSQSPRYKVAKRGQDVALRCDPISGHVSLFWYQQALGQGPEFLTYFQNEAQLDKSGLPSDRFFAERPEGSVSTLKIQRTQQEDSAVYLCASSLTPPDTQYFGPGTRLTVL.